The entry below describes one T cell receptor (beta chain). Antigen: not known. This sample is part of a study of beta chain features in type 1 diabetes. Study-wide results and limits: Comparison showed that naive, central memory and Treg TCRB repertoires appeared more similar among patients than among healthy donors. Fewer junction insertions and more nucleotide deletions appeared in type 1 diabetes patients.

Germline CDR1 LNHDA, CDR2 SQIVND (reference sequence). This CDR3 has 14 residues. Unmatched junction bases numbered 5, after V lost 3 bases and J lost 6 bases. Post-sort purity exceeded 95% for all sorted populations. Isolated RNA was reverse transcribed in full, so expressed TCRB transcripts were sequenced. An average of approximately 4 million reads was obtained for naive, central memory and regulatory T cell samples. TCRdb's table, derived via immunoSEQ multiplex PCR, lists solely in-frame clones and lacks some. This sample yields about 360,000 clones, of which roughly 13% are seen a single time; less than 0.02% belongs to the top ten.

This sequence originates from a man between 18 and 35 years old in good health. Sequencing input: naive CD4+ T cells from blood. This chain connects TRBV19 to TRBJ1-1, with 9 bases matching TRBD1. The CDR3: CASSMNRGRAEAFF. Written as DNA, the CDR3 is TGTGCCAGTAGTATGAACAGGGGGCGAGCTGAAGCTTTCTTT. The full variable domain, completed using reference TRBV19 and TRBJ1-1, is DGGITQSPKYLFRKEGQNVTLSCEQNLNHDAMYWYRQDPGQGLRLIYYSQIVNDFQKGDIAEGYSVSREKKESFPLTVTSAQKNPTAFYLCASSMNRGRAEAFFGQGTRLTVV.